A selection of T cell receptor beta chains follows, all from one sample in a study of identical twins. TCRdb used MiXCR to reprocess the 5' RACE reads, holding one entry per CDR3 protein. Counted here are 460,000 or so distinct CDR3 sequences, approximately 15% occurring once; the ten biggest clones make up around 0.57%. This sample was also put to use in a study of yellow fever vaccine responses in identical twins.

Sequenced input: CD4+ T cells sorted from blood. Receptor source: a woman younger than 30 in good health. CDR3s include the opening cysteine and the closing phenylalanine or tryptophan. A D gene is named only where the DNA matches it firmly. Clone size is shown for a subset of rows, as once, few, many or a class of expanded clone.

J gene,D gene,V gene,clone size,CDR3 DNA,CDR3 protein
TRBJ2-1,TRBD2,TRBV3-1,few,TGTGCCAGCAGCCCACTGTCTATTCTAGCGGGAGGGTCCTACAATGAGCAGTTCTTC,CASSPLSILAGGSYNEQFF
TRBJ2-5,-,TRBV5-1,-,TGCGCCAGCAGGCTCGGTCGGGGCCAAGAGACCCAGTACTTC,CASRLGRGQETQYF
TRBJ2-4,-,TRBV27,-,TGTGCCAGCAGTTTCTCGTCCAAAAACATTCAGTACTTC,CASSFSSKNIQYF
TRBJ2-5,TRBD1,TRBV24-1,few,TGTGCCACCAGTGATGTCCCGGGACAGGGCCAAGAGACCCAGTACTTC,CATSDVPGQGQETQYF
TRBJ2-1,TRBD2,TRBV3-1,many,TGTGCCAGCAGCCAAGATGCAGTCGCGGGGGGATACAATGAGCAGTTCTTC,CASSQDAVAGGYNEQFF
TRBJ2-3,-,TRBV7-2,few,TGTGCCAGCAGCACCGCCGGCTTAGCGGCCCGACCAGATACGCAGTATTTT,CASSTAGLAARPDTQYF
TRBJ2-3,TRBD2,TRBV9,-,TGTGCCAGCAGCGTTCAACTGAGGACTAGCGGTAACACAGATACGCAGTATTTT,CASSVQLRTSGNTDTQYF
TRBJ2-6,-,TRBV9,-,TGTGCCAGCAGCGTAGAGAGCTCTGGGGCCAACGTCCTGACTTTC,CASSVESSGANVLTF
TRBJ2-7,TRBD2,TRBV20-1,-,TGCAGTGCTAGTTCAGGCTGGGGACTAGGGCAGTACTTC,CSASSGWGLGQYF
TRBJ2-1,TRBD2,TRBV19,-,TGTGCCAGTAGTCCCAGGCCAGCGGGAGCCGTAGGCAATGAGCAGTTCTTC,CASSPRPAGAVGNEQFF
TRBJ2-7,-,TRBV15,-,TGTGCCACCAGCAGAGAAGGGGCCCACGAGCAGTACTTC,CATSREGAHEQYF
TRBJ2-2,-,TRBV7-3,-,TGTGCCAGCAGCCGCACCGGGACAAGGGGCGGGGAGCTGTTTTTT,CASSRTGTRGGELFF
TRBJ2-3,-,TRBV6-1,-,TGTGCCAGTTCCCAGGCGGGGGCCCCACGAAGCACAGATACGCAGTATTTT,CASSQAGAPRSTDTQYF
TRBJ2-2,TRBD2,TRBV7-2,-,TGTGCCAGCAGCTTCCGCGGGGGGGCCTACACCGGGGAGCTGTTTTTT,CASSFRGGAYTGELFF
TRBJ2-7,TRBD2,TRBV5-8,-,TGTGCCAGCAGCTTAATAGCGGGAGGCTACGAGCAGTACTTC,CASSLIAGGYEQYF
TRBJ2-5,-,TRBV15,-,TGTGCCACCAGCCGAGTGAAGGGCTCTAGCTCTCAAGAGACCCAGTACTTC,CATSRVKGSSSQETQYF
TRBJ1-3,TRBD1,TRBV29-1,few,TGCAGCGTTGAAGCCCCCGGGACAGGGGCTGGAAACACCACATATTTT,CSVEAPGTGAGNTTYF